This entry lists 24 T cell receptor beta chains sequenced from one sample in a study of tumor-infiltrating lymphocytes in primary liver carcinoma (dated by TCRdb to the late 2010s). Without any cell sorting, total RNA and DNA were co-extracted from approximately 20-30 mg of bulk tissue using the AllPrep DNA/RNA mini kit. Sequencing took place on an Illumina HiSeq 2500. Starting from approximately 500 ng total RNA, TCRbeta-specific cDNA was produced by reverse transcription with a constant-region primer and ProtoScript II reverse transcriptase. Three nested multiplex PCR rounds, following a slightly modified ARM-PCR procedure, were used to build the TCRbeta libraries. The first two PCR rounds used multiplex TRBV1-TRBV30 forward primers with a Cbeta reverse primer, each for about 10 cycles. TCRdb cleaned the public reads at Q25 with fastp, built clones with MiXCR and kept in-frame beta chains. Rows merge per CDR3 protein into single entries with the most common DNA and genes. The sample contains more than 90,000 distinct CDR3 sequences, approximately 70% of them found a single time. Of the sample, about 12% falls within the top ten clones.

Input material: liver tumor tissue from sampling region 2. The cell subset or site label for this specimen denotes: tumor region T2, inferior pole. These receptors were taken from a woman aged 60-70 years with primary liver carcinoma and hepatitis B virus infection.

Worth noting for this clonotype: It is unclear where the CDR3 begins or ends on the DNA, so no DNA is shown, and the CDR3 is as TCRdb lists it. The V and J genes are TRBV29-1 and TRBJ1-2; TRBD1, the table's D call, was not compared with the DNA. The CDR3 is 13 residues long, ends included. CDR1 is SQVTM, CDR2 ANQGSEA, per germline. The CDR3 sequence: CSAGPGNNYGCTF.

This clonotype was counted a few times. This may arise from a read error, as a much more abundant clone is one base away. The chain recombines TRBV12-3 or TRBV12-4 with TRBJ2-7; D uncertain. There are 13 residues in the CDR3. V lost 2 bases and J 6 bases, leaving 11 bases between the germline ends. The CDR3 loop reads CASSLRRNSEQYF. The CDR3 DNA reads TGTGCCAGCAGTTTAAGGCGGAACTCCGAGCAGTACTTC.

This chain connects TRBV11-2 to TRBJ2-2; no firm D call. Germline CDR1 SGHAT, CDR2 FQNNGV. The CDR3 consists of 15 residues. The CDR3, as DNA: TGTTCCGGCAGTCCTCCGCAAGGACCGACCGGGGAGCTGTTTTTT. This encodes CSGSPPQGPTGELFF.

Concerning this clonotype: One junction end disagrees with the germline gene, perhaps due to a read error. This chain links TRBV7-8 with TRBJ1-1, with 7 bases aligning to TRBD1. The germline V gene has CDR1 SGHVS and CDR2 FQNEAQ. The CDR3 is 14 residues long. This CDR3 reads CANSLSQGRTEAFF. The CDR3 nucleotides are TGTGCCAACAGCTTATCACAGGGGAGGACTGAAGCTTTCTTT.

This clonotype was picked up many times. The chain has TRBV12-3 or TRBV12-4 and TRBJ2-3; TRBD2 agrees at 13 bases. With V trimmed by 6 bases and J by 4 bases, 7 bases remained unmatched. CDR3 length equals 16 residues. CDR3: CASSRLAGGLSDTQYF. Written as DNA, the CDR3 is TGTGCCAGCAGCCGACTAGCGGGAGGATTGTCAGATACGCAGTATTTT.

In this sample, this clonotype turned up a few times. An end of the junction differs from the germline gene, which may be a read error. The gene calls are TRBV29-1 and TRBJ2-1; the D is unclear. The length of the CDR3 is 10 residues. Per germline, CDR1 SQVTM and CDR2 ANQGSEA. The CDR3 reads CSVSIDEQSF. The CDR3 DNA reads TGCAGCGTTTCTATCGATGAGCAGTCCTTC.

Points on this clonotype: Since no conserved phenylalanine or tryptophan closes the CDR3, a read error is the likely cause. The rearrangement joins TRBV11-2 to TRBJ2-7; D might be TRBD1 or TRBD2, each matching 6 bases. Per the germline V gene, CDR1 is SGHAT and CDR2 is FQNNGV. V was shortened by 3 bases and J by 4 bases, with 13 bases between the two germline ends. This CDR3 region has 14 residues. The CDR3 is CASSLTRGKYEQYC. In DNA form, the CDR3 reads TGTGCCAGCAGCTTGACTAGGGGGAAATACGAGCAGTACTGC.

This clonotype was counted a few times. This chain links TRBV18 with TRBJ1-1; TRBD1 matches 7 bases. This CDR3 has 13 residues. Germline V lookup: CDR1 KGHSH, CDR2 LQKENI. V shed 3 bases and J 5 bases; nucleotides not matched to a gene: 3. The DNA for the CDR3 is TGTGCCAGCTCACCCACAGGGGAAACTGAAGCTTTCTTT. As protein: CASSPTGETEAFF. Drawing the rest from reference TRBV18 and TRBJ1-1, the complete variable domain is NAGVMQNPRHLVRRRGQEARLRCSPMKGHSHVYWYRQLPEEGLKFMVYLQKENIIDESGMPKERFSAEFPKEGPSILRIQQVVRGDSAAYFCASSPTGETEAFFGQGTRLTVV.

This clonotype showed up many times. V gene TRBV29-1 combines with J gene TRBJ2-6; 10 positions agree with TRBD1. V shed 4 bases, J shed 4 bases, and the junction held 7 bases outside the gene matches. Germline-derived CDR1 and CDR2 are SQVTM and ANQGSEA. This CDR3 comprises 16 residues. The CDR3 DNA follows: TGCAGCGTTGCGGGACAGGGGCTCGGGGGGGCCAACGTCCTGACTTTC. This encodes CSVAGQGLGGANVLTF.

Points on this clonotype: Germline is not matched at one junction end, which may reflect a read error. J is TRBJ2-1 and V is TRBV11-2; TRBD2 matches at 8 bases. The CDR3 runs to 17 residues. From germline, CDR1 is SGHAT and CDR2 FQNNGV. CDR3 coding DNA: TGTGCTAGCAGCCTGCGAGGGGGACTAGTGGGAGGTTTCGAGCAGTTCTTC. Amino acid sequence: CASSLRGGLVGGFEQFF.

The chain is built from TRBV11-2 and TRBJ1-1; a weak D match, TRBD1 (6 bases). Germline-derived CDR1 and CDR2 are SGHAT and FQNNGV. This CDR3 has 14 amino acids. Trimming cost V 5 bases and J 8 bases, with 18 bases left between them. The CDR3 DNA follows: TGTGCCAGCAGCCCCGGGATGGGGGCACAAGAAGCTTTCTTT. Protein: CASSPGMGAQEAFF. The variable domain in full, with the rest retrieved from reference TRBV11-2 and TRBJ1-1, is EAGVAQSPRYKIIEKRQSVAFWCNPISGHATLYWYQQILGQGPKLLIQFQNNGVVDDSQLPKDRFSAERLKGVDSTLKIQPAKLEDSAVYLCASSPGMGAQEAFFGQGTRLTVV.

As regards this clonotype: This could be a read error, since a much larger clone is one nucleotide away. This chain links TRBV6-1 with TRBJ2-1; 7 bases fit TRBD2. Trimming removed 4 bases from V and 3 bases from J; junction bases left unmatched: 9. Germline loops: CDR1 MNHNS, CDR2 SASEGT. CDR3 length equals 16 residues. The CDR3 loop reads CASSATGTIGYNEQFF. The CDR3 nucleotides are TGTGCCAGCAGTGCCACCGGGACTATCGGCTACAATGAGCAGTTCTTC.

This clonotype was detected once. In this CDR3 the conserved last residue, phenylalanine or tryptophan, is missing, so a read error is likely. No DNA is shown, since the ends of the CDR3 on it are uncertain; the CDR3 is the one TCRdb lists. The gene calls are TRBV12-3 or TRBV12-4 and TRBJ2-5; the table gives TRBD1 as D, unverified against the DNA. Ends included, the CDR3 has 13 residues. CDR3 sequence: CASSRTGEETQYL.

Details on this clonotype: At one boundary the junction diverges from the germline segment, which might be a read error. V gene TRBV11-2 combines with J gene TRBJ2-1, with D maybe TRBD2 (5 bases). Germline V gene lookup returns CDR1 SGHAT and CDR2 FQNNGV. The CDR3 has 14 amino acids. CDR3 loop: CVRSPDSRYREQFF. As DNA, the CDR3 is TGTGTCAGAAGTCCGGACTCGAGGTATAGGGAGCAATTCTTC. Full variable domain (outside the CDR3, taken from reference TRBV11-2 and TRBJ2-1): EAGVAQSPRYKIIEKRQSVAFWCNPISGHATLYWYQQILGQGPKLLIQFQNNGVVDDSQLPKDRFSAERLKGVDSTLKIQPAKLEDSAVYLCVRSPDSRYREQFFGPGTRLTVL.

The CDR3 nucleotides read TGTGCCTGCAGTCTGCTGGGGGGGGTCCCATCCTACGAGCAGTACTTC. Encoded protein: CACSLLGGVPSYEQYF. V and J are TRBV21-1 and TRBJ2-7; TRBD1 is taken as the D call from the table, unchecked against the DNA. TRBV21-1 is assigned pseudogene status. There are 16 residues in the CDR3.

This clonotype is medium-sized (0.01 to 0.1%). The chain combines TRBV4-1 with TRBJ1-1; D is undetermined. V gave up 2 bases and J gave up 3 bases, with 13 bases separating them. The V gene's germline CDR1 is MGHRA and CDR2 YSYEKL. This CDR3 region has 15 residues. The CDR3 DNA sequence: TGCGCCAGCAGCCAAAGCCCGGGAGTAGACACTGAAGCTTTCTTT. Translation gives CASSQSPGVDTEAFF.

Details on this clonotype: Relative to the germline gene, one junction end is altered; a read error may explain this. The CDR3 loop is CPSNGDSVIYGYIF. The DNA for the CDR3 is TGTCCCAGCAACGGGGACAGTGTCATCTATGGCTACATCTTC. The chain has TRBV11-2 and TRBJ1-2, with 7 positions matching TRBD1. CDR1 is SGHAT and CDR2 is FQNNGV in the germline V gene. The CDR3 runs to 14 residues.

In its sample, this clonotype ranks as medium-sized. V gene TRBV11-2 combines with J gene TRBJ2-1; possible D gene TRBD2, 5 bases. This CDR3 contains 15 residues. The V gene lost 2 bases and the J gene lost 10 bases, with 18 bases spanning the gap. The germline V gene has CDR1 SGHAT and CDR2 FQNNGV. This CDR3 is CASSLTSPSTGEQFF. The DNA for the CDR3 is TGTGCCAGCAGCTTAACATCACCGTCCACGGGGGAGCAGTTCTTC. The variable domain in full, completed from reference TRBV11-2 and TRBJ2-1, reads EAGVAQSPRYKIIEKRQSVAFWCNPISGHATLYWYQQILGQGPKLLIQFQNNGVVDDSQLPKDRFSAERLKGVDSTLKIQPAKLEDSAVYLCASSLTSPSTGEQFFGPGTRLTVL.

J is TRBJ2-1 and V is TRBV11-2, with 9 nucleotides matching TRBD2. CDR3 length: 16 amino acids. The junction had 11 bases not matched to a gene; V was cut back by 7 bases and J by 4 bases. The germline V gene encodes CDR1 SGHAT and CDR2 FQNNGV. The CDR3 protein is CASNLTSGGQYNEQFF. The CDR3 nucleotides read TGTGCCAGCAACTTGACTAGCGGAGGCCAATACAATGAGCAGTTCTTC.

About this clonotype: A read error may explain this, as a much larger clone is one base away. The chain uses TRBV7-9 and TRBJ2-7, with D uncertain. Looked up from germline, CDR1 is SEHNR and CDR2 is FQNEAQ (reference sequence). The CDR3 has 11 amino acids. The CDR3 region has the DNA TGTGTCAGCAGCTTTGGAGTTGAGCAGTACTTC. Its protein product is CVSSFGVEQYF.

As regards this clonotype: A much larger clonotype is one base distant, so this may be a read error. The genes are TRBV6-5 and TRBJ2-1; D ambiguous. This CDR3 is built from 12 residues. Germline values: CDR1 MNHEY, CDR2 SVGAGI. CDR3 region: CASSTTYNEQLF. The DNA for the CDR3 is TGTGCCAGCAGTACTACTTACAATGAGCAGCTCTTC.

Comment on this clonotype: Compared with germline, one end of the junction differs, possibly owing to a read error. The CDR3 nucleotides are TGTACCTGGAGTTTGCACCTACTAGCGGGAGCTAGCTCCTACAATGAGCAGCTCTTC. This translates into CTWSLHLLAGASSYNEQLF. This chain links TRBV30 with TRBJ2-1; 11 nucleotides agree with TRBD2. The CDR3 has 19 residues. The germline V gene encodes CDR1 GTSNPN and CDR2 SVGIG (reference sequence). The full variable domain, in which reference TRBV30 and TRBJ2-1 provide the parts outside the CDR3, is SQTIHQWPATLVQPVGSPLSLECTVEGTSNPNLYWYRQAAGRGLQLLFYSVGIGQISSEVPQNLSASRPQDRQFILSSKKLLLSDSGFYLCTWSLHLLAGASSYNEQLFGPGTRLTVL.

To note about this clonotype: One end of the junction is discordant with germline, which a read error may explain. This chain joins TRBV11-2 and TRBJ2-1; D tentatively fits TRBD1 or TRBD2 (5 bases each). The CDR3 runs 14 residues. Germline lookup yields CDR1 SGHAT and CDR2 FQNNGV. For the CDR3, the DNA is TGTGCCAACAGCTTAGATCCGGGGCCAGCGCGACAGTTCTTC. This gives the protein CANSLDPGPARQFF. Drawing the rest from reference TRBV11-2 and TRBJ2-1, the complete variable domain is EAGVAQSPRYKIIEKRQSVAFWCNPISGHATLYWYQQILGQGPKLLIQFQNNGVVDDSQLPKDRFSAERLKGVDSTLKIQPAKLEDSAVYLCANSLDPGPARQFFGPGTRLTVL.

A note on this clonotype: A read error is likely, as this CDR3 ends without the conserved phenylalanine or tryptophan. This sequence joins TRBV11-3 and TRBJ2-7; D not certain. Trimming took off 5 bases at V and 6 bases at J, with 17 bases between the two ends. Germline V gene sequence: CDR1 SGHNT, CDR2 YENEEA. The CDR3 is made up of 14 amino acids. The CDR3 sequence: CASSVGSSSREQYI. Here the CDR3 DNA reads TGTGCCAGCAGCGTGGGAAGCTCTAGTCGCGAGCAGTACATC.